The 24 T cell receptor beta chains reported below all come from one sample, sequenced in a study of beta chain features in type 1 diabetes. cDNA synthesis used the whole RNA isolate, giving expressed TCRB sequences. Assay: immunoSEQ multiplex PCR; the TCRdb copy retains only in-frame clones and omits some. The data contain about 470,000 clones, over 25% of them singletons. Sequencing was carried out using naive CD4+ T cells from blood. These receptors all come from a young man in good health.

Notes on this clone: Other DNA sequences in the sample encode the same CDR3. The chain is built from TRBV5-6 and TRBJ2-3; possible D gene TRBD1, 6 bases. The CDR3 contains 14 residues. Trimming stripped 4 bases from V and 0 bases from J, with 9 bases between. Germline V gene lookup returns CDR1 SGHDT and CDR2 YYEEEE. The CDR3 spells CASSLGASTDTQYF. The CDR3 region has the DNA TGTGCCAGCAGCCTGGGGGCTAGCACAGATACGCAGTATTTT. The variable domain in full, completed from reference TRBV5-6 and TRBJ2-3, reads DAGVTQSPTHLIKTRGQQVTLRCSPKSGHDTVSWYQQALGQGPQFIFQYYEEEERQRGNFPDRFSGHQFPNYSSELNVNALLLGDSALYLCASSLGASTDTQYFGPGTRLTVL.

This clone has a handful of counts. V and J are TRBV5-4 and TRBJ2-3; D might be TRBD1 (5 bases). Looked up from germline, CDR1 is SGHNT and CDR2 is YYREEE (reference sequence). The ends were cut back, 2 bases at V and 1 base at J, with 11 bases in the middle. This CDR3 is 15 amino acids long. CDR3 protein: CASSFTRVGTDTQYF. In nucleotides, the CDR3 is TGTGCCAGCAGCTTCACCAGGGTAGGCACAGATACGCAGTATTTT.

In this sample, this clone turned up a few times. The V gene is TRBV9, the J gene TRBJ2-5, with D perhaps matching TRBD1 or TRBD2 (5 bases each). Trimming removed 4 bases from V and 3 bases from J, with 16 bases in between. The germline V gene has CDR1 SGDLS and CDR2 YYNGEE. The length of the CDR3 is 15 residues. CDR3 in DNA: TGTGCCAGCAGCTTCAGGGACGGCTGGAAAGAGACCCAGTACTTC. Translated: CASSFRDGWKETQYF.

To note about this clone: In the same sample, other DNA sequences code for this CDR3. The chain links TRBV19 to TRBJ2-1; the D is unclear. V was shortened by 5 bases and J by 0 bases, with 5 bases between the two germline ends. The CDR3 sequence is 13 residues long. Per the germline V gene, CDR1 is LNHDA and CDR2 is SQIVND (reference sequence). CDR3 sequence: CASSLSSYNEQFF. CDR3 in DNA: TGTGCCAGTAGTTTAAGCTCCTACAATGAGCAGTTCTTC.

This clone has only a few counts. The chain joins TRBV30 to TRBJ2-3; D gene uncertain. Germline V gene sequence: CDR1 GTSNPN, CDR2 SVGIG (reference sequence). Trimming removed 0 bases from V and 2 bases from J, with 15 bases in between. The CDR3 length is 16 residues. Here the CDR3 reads CAWSVPFRPDTDTQYF. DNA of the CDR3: TGTGCCTGGAGTGTACCTTTCAGACCAGACACAGATACGCAGTATTTT.

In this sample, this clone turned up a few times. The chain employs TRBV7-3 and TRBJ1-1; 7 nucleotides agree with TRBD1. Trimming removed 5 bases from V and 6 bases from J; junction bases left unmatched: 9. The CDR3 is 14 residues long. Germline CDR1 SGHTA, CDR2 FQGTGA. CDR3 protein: CASSPRQGRPEAFF. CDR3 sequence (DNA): TGTGCCAGCAGCCCAAGACAGGGAAGACCTGAAGCTTTCTTT.

The DNA for the CDR3 is TGTGCCAGCAGCACCATCCAGGGTACCGAGCAGTACTTC. This gives the protein CASSTIQGTEQYF. The chain is built from TRBV7-3 and TRBJ2-7, with D possibly matching TRBD1 (5 bases). V was shortened by 5 bases and J by 6 bases, with 14 bases between the two germline ends. Germline V gives CDR1 SGHTA, CDR2 FQGTGA. The CDR3 is 13 residues long.

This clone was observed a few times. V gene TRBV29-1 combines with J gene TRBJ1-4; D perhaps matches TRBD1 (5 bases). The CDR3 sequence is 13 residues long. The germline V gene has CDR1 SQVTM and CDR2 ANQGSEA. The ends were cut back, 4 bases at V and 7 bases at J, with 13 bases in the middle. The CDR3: CSVGRGGGEKLFF. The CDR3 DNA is TGCAGCGTTGGTAGGGGAGGAGGTGAAAAACTGTTTTTT.

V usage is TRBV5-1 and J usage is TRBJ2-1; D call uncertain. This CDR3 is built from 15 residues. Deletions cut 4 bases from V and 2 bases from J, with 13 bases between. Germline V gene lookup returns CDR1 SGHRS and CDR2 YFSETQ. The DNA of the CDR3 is TGCGCCAGCAGCCCTCTATGGGAAGCCTACAATGAGCAGTTCTTC. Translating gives CASSPLWEAYNEQFF.

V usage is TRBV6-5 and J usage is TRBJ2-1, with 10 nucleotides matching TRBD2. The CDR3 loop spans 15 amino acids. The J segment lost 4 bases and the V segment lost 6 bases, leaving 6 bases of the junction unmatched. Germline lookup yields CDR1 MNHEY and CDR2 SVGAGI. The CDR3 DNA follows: TGTGCCAGCAGCATAGGACTAGCGGTGTACAATGAGCAGTTCTTC. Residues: CASSIGLAVYNEQFF.

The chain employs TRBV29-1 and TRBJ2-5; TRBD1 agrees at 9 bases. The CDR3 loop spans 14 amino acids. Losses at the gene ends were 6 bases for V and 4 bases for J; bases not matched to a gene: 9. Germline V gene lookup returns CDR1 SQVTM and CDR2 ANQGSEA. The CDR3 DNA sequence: TGCAGCGTAGCTCGAGGGGACAGGGCAGAGACCCAGTACTTC. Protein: CSVARGDRAETQYF. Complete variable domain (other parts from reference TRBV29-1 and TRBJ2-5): SAVISQKPSRDICQRGTSLTIQCQVDSQVTMMFWYRQQPGQSLTLIATANQGSEATYESGFVIDKFPISRPNLTFSTLTVSNMSPEDSSIYLCSVARGDRAETQYFGPGTRLLVL.

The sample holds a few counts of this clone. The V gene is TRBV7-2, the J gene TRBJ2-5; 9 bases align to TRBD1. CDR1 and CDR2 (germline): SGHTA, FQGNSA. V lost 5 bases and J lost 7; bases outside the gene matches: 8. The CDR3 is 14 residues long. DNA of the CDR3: TGTGCCAGCAGCCCGGGACAGGGAATAGGGACCCAGTACTTC. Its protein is CASSPGQGIGTQYF.

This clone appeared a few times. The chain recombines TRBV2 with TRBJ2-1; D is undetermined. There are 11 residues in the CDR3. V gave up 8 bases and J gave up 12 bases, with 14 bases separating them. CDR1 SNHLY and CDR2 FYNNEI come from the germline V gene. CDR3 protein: CASGQTDRQFF. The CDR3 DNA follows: TGTGCCAGCGGGCAGACTGATCGGCAGTTCTTC.

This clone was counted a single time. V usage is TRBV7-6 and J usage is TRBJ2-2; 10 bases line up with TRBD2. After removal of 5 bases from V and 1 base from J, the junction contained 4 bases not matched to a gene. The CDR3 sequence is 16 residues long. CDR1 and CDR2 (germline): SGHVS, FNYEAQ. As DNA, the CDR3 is TGTGCCAGCAGCACGGGACTAGCGATGAACACCGGGGAGCTGTTTTTT. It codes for CASSTGLAMNTGELFF.

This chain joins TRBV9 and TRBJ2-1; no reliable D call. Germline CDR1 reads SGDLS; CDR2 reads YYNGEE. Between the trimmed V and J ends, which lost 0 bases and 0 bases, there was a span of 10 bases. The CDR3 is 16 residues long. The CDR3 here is CASSVASISSYNEQFF. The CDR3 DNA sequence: TGTGCCAGCAGCGTAGCTTCGATAAGCTCCTACAATGAGCAGTTCTTC.

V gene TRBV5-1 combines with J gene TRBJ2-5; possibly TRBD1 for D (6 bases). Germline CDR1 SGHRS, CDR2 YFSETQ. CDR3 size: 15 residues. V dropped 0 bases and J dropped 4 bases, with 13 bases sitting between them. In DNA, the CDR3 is TGCGCCAGCAGCTTGGTCCCCACGACAGGAGAGACCCAGTACTTC. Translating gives CASSLVPTTGETQYF.

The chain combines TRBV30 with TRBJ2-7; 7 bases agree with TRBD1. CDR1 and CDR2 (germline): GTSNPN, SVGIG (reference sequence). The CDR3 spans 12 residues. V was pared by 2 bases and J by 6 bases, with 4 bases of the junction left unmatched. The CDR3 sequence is CAWSPTGAEQYF. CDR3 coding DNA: TGTGCCTGGAGTCCTACAGGGGCCGAGCAGTACTTC.

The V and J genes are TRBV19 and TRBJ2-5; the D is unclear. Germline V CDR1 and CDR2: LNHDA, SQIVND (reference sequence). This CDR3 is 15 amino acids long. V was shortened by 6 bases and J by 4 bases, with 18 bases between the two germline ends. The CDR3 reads CASSYRPSWGETQYF. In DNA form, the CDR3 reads TGTGCCAGTAGCTACCGCCCTAGTTGGGGAGAGACCCAGTACTTC. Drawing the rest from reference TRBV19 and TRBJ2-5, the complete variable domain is DGGITQSPKYLFRKEGQNVTLSCEQNLNHDAMYWYRQDPGQGLRLIYYSQIVNDFQKGDIAEGYSVSREKKESFPLTVTSAQKNPTAFYLCASSYRPSWGETQYFGPGTRLLVL.

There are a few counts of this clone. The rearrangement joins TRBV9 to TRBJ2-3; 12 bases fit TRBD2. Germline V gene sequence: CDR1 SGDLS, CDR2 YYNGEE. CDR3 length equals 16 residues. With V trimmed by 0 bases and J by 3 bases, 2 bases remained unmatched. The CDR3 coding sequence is TGTGCCAGCAGCGTAGTGACTAGCGGGAGTACAGATACGCAGTATTTT. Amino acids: CASSVVTSGSTDTQYF.

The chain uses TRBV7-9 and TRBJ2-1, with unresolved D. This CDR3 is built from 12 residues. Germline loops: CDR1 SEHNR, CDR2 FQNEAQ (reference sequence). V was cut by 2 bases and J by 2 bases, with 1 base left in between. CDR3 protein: CASSLPYNEQFF. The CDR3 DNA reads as TGTGCCAGCAGCTTACCCTACAATGAGCAGTTCTTC. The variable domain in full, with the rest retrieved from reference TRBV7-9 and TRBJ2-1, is DTGVSQNPRHKITKRGQNVTFRCDPISEHNRLYWYRQTLGQGPEFLTYFQNEAQLEKSRLLSDRFSAERPKGSFSTLEIQRTEQGDSAMYLCASSLPYNEQFFGPGTRLTVL.

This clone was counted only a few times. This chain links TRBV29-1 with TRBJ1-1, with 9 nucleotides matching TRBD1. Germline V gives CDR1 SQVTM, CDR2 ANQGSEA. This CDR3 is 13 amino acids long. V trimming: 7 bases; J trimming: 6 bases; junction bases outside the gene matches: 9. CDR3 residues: CSAGADRGAEAFF. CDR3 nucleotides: TGCAGCGCGGGGGCGGACAGGGGCGCTGAAGCTTTCTTT.

In DNA, the CDR3 is TGCAGCGTTGAAGCCCTCCCCGGCGGCGGGCGGAACTATGGCTACACCTTC. It codes for CSVEALPGGGRNYGYTF. The J gene is TRBJ1-2, the V gene TRBV29-1; D not certain. Germline lookup yields CDR1 SQVTM and CDR2 ANQGSEA. This CDR3 spans 17 amino acids. V lost 1 base and J lost 2, with 20 bases in between.

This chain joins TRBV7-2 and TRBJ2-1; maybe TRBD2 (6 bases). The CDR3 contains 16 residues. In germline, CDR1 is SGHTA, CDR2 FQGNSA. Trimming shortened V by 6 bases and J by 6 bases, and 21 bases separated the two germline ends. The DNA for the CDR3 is TGTGCCAGCAGTCACCGGCGGCCAGGGACTCTCAATGAGCAGTTCTTC. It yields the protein CASSHRRPGTLNEQFF. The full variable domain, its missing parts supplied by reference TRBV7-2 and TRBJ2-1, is GAGVSQSPSNKVTEKGKDVELRCDPISGHTALYWYRQSLGQGLEFLIYFQGNSAPDKSGLPSDRFSAERTGGSVSTLTIQRTQQEDSAVYLCASSHRRPGTLNEQFFGPGTRLTVL.

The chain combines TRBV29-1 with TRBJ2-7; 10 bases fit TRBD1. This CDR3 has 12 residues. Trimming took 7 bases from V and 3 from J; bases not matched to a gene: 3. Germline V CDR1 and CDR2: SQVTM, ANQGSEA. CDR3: CSAWDRGYEQYF. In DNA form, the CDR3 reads TGCAGCGCCTGGGACAGGGGCTACGAGCAGTACTTC.